Described below is a single T cell receptor (beta chain) sequence and its context. CDR1 is SGDLS and CDR2 is YYNGEE in the germline V gene. Losses at the gene ends were 3 bases for V and 8 bases for J; bases not matched to a gene: 8. CDR3 length: 14 residues. The sample comes from a study of cytomegalovirus exposure and HLA in healthy donors. PCR was performed using 60 Vbeta and 13 Jbeta primers. The table came from immunoSEQ multiplex PCR; TCRdb's copy has only in-frame clones and leaves some out. The repertoire holds about 160,000 clones, with over 70% as singletons. Input material: PBMCs. This clonotype was obtained from a woman aged 45-60 years in good health and CMV-seropositive. The chain uses TRBV9 and TRBJ1-5, with 7 bases aligning to TRBD1. For the CDR3, the DNA is TGTGCCAGCAGCGCTGACAGGGCGTATAAGCCCCAGCATTTT. This translates into CASSADRAYKPQHF.